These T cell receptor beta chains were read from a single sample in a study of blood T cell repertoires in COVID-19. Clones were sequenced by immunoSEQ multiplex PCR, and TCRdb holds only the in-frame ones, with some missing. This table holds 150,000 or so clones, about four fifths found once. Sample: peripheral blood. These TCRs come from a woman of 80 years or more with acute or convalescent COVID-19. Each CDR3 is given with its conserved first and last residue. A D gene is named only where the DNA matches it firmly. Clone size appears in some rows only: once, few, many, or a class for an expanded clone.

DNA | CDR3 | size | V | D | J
TGTGCCAGCAGTCCGACTAGCGGGGGGCGGGGTGAGCAGTTCTTC | CASSPTSGGRGEQFF | - | TRBV6-4 | TRBD2 | TRBJ2-1
TGCAGTGCTAGTGACAGGGGTGATCAGCCCCAGCATTTT | CSASDRGDQPQHF | - | TRBV20-1 | TRBD1 | TRBJ1-5
TGTGCCAGCAGTCCCTCGACGGGACAGGGCCCAGATACGCAGTATTTT | CASSPSTGQGPDTQYF | - | TRBV2 | TRBD1 | TRBJ2-3
TGTGCCAGCAGCCACGAGTTCGAGCAGTACTTC | CASSHEFEQYF | - | TRBV3-1/TRBV3-2 | - | TRBJ2-7
TGCGCCAGCAGCTTGGGACAGCTCAACTCTGGAAACACCATATATTTT | CASSLGQLNSGNTIYF | - | TRBV5-1 | - | TRBJ1-3
TGTGCCAGCTCACTCGGACAGGACACTGAAGCTTTCTTT | CASSLGQDTEAFF | - | TRBV18 | TRBD1 | TRBJ1-1
TGTGCCAGCAGTGCTAGCGGGAGTAGCACAGATACGCAGTATTTT | CASSASGSSTDTQYF | - | TRBV2 | TRBD2 | TRBJ2-3
TGCGCCAGCAGCTCGGGGAGCTCTGGAAACACCATATATTTT | CASSSGSSGNTIYF | - | TRBV5-1 | - | TRBJ1-3
TGTGCCAGCAGCCAAGCCAGCGGGGGCTCCGAGCAGTACTTC | CASSQASGGSEQYF | - | TRBV3-1/TRBV3-2 | TRBD2 | TRBJ2-7
TGTGCCAGCAGCTTAGGGGTAGGGGGGGACTATGGCTACACCTTC | CASSLGVGGDYGYTF | - | TRBV7-8 | - | TRBJ1-2
TGTGCCAGCAGCTTGGCCGGGGTCCCAGCGGCCCAGTACTTC | CASSLAGVPAAQYF | - | TRBV5-8 | - | TRBJ2-5
TGTGCCAGCAGCTTAGTAAACTGGAGGAGAGCCACCGGGGAGCTGTTTTTT | CASSLVNWRRATGELFF | - | TRBV7-8 | - | TRBJ2-2
TGTGCCACCTACCCTAGCGGGGGAACCCGGGCCCAGTACTTC | CATYPSGGTRAQYF | - | TRBV6-5 | TRBD2 | TRBJ2-5
TGTGCCACCAGTGACCCTGACAGGGGCAATCAGCCCCAGCATTTT | CATSDPDRGNQPQHF | - | TRBV24-1 | TRBD1 | TRBJ1-5
TGTGCCAGCAGCGTATCTAGGGGGGGTTCACCCCTCCACTTT | CASSVSRGGSPLHF | - | TRBV9 | - | TRBJ1-6
TGTGCCAGTAGTATGGACAGGGAGACCCAGTACTTC | CASSMDRETQYF | - | TRBV19 | TRBD1 | TRBJ2-5
TGTGCCAGCAGCTCACAGGGGGAGGTCACTGAAGCTTTCTTT | CASSSQGEVTEAFF | - | TRBV11-3 | TRBD1 | TRBJ1-1
TGTGCCAGTAGTATCCGTCCTAGCGGGGGGACCTACGAGCAGTACTTC | CASSIRPSGGTYEQYF | - | TRBV19 | TRBD2 | TRBJ2-7
TGTGCCAGCAGCAGAGGGACAGGGGGCATGTCCTACGAGCAGTACTTC | CASSRGTGGMSYEQYF | - | TRBV7-8 | TRBD1 | TRBJ2-7
TGTGCCAGCAGCTTTGGGACAGGGGACACCGGGGAGCTGTTTTTT | CASSFGTGDTGELFF | - | TRBV3-1/TRBV3-2 | TRBD1 | TRBJ2-2
TGCGCCAGCAGCTTCGGGGGGACGACTAACTATGGCTACACCTTC | CASSFGGTTNYGYTF | - | TRBV5-1 | - | TRBJ1-2
TGTGCCAGCACCTTTTTGAGTGGCACTGAAGCTTTCTTT | CASTFLSGTEAFF | - | TRBV25-1 | - | TRBJ1-1
TGTGCCATCAGTGAGTCGACTATCGCCTCCTACGAGCAGTACTTC | CAISESTIASYEQYF | - | TRBV10-3 | - | TRBJ2-7
TGTGCCAGCAGTTTTTCGGGACAGGGGGCAGGTTCACCCCTCCACTTT | CASSFSGQGAGSPLHF | - | TRBV27 | TRBD1 | TRBJ1-6
TGTGCCAGCAGGCGGCCAGGGAACTATGGCTACACCTTC | CASRRPGNYGYTF | - | TRBV6-5 | - | TRBJ1-2
TGTGCCATCAATATAGCGGGGGGAACTTACAATGAGCAGTTCTTC | CAINIAGGTYNEQFF | once | TRBV10-3 | TRBD2 | TRBJ2-1
TGTGCCAGCAGAGAGGACAGGGATAATATTTCACCCCTCCACTTT | CASREDRDNISPLHF | - | TRBV6-5 | TRBD1 | TRBJ1-6
TGTGCCAGCAGCTTGGCTTCTAGCGGGGGCTGGGAGACCCAGTACTTC | CASSLASSGGWETQYF | - | TRBV5-4 | TRBD2 | TRBJ2-5
TGTGCCACCAGTGATTTTCTGATGGCGGGGTCTGGAAACACCATATATTTT | CATSDFLMAGSGNTIYF | - | TRBV24-1 | - | TRBJ1-3
TGTGCCAGCAGCTTAGGTTGGGAGAAGGGAGATACGCAGTATTTT | CASSLGWEKGDTQYF | few | TRBV7-9 | - | TRBJ2-3
TGTGCCAGCAGTGACCTACCGGGGGACGCGTACTTC | CASSDLPGDAYF | - | TRBV2 | - | TRBJ2-7
TGTGCCTACGGACAGGGACCCGGAAACACCATATATTTT | CAYGQGPGNTIYF | - | TRBV30 | TRBD1 | TRBJ1-3
TGTGCCAGCCACTTGGGGGGAATCTATGGCTACACCTTC | CASHLGGIYGYTF | - | TRBV7-2 | - | TRBJ1-2
TGTGCCAGCAGCCCAACAGATAGCAATCAGCCCCAGCATTTT | CASSPTDSNQPQHF | - | TRBV16 | - | TRBJ1-5
TGCACCAGCAGCCAAGATCAGGGGCTATCCTCCGATAGCAATCAGCCCCAGCATTTT | CTSSQDQGLSSDSNQPQHF | - | TRBV1 | - | TRBJ1-5
TGCAGTGCTAGTAGGGGGATTGGGGTGGAAGCGAGTGGCACCGGGGAGCTGTTTTTT | CSASRGIGVEASGTGELFF | - | TRBV20-1 | - | TRBJ2-2
TGTGCCAGCAGCAGCAGCGGGGGAATTGCAGATACGCAGTATTTT | CASSSSGGIADTQYF | - | TRBV2 | TRBD2 | TRBJ2-3
TGTGCCAGCAGCCTCATCGGGAGGGTTTCCTTCGGAGCTTTCTTT | CASSLIGRVSFGAFF | - | TRBV21-1 | - | TRBJ1-1
TGTGCCAGCAGTATCGTACAACAGGGCCGCAATCAGCCCCAGCATTTT | CASSIVQQGRNQPQHF | few | TRBV21-1 | - | TRBJ1-5
TGTGCCAGCCGGGACAGGGGCAACACTGAAGCTTTCTTT | CASRDRGNTEAFF | - | TRBV11-2 | TRBD1 | TRBJ1-1
TGTGCCAGCAGTCCAGGAGGACCACTCCACTTT | CASSPGGPLHF | once | TRBV6-5 | - | TRBJ1-6
TGTGCCAGCAGTGAAGCAAGAGGTTACACTGAAGCTTTCTTT | CASSEARGYTEAFF | - | TRBV6-1 | - | TRBJ1-1
TGCGCCAGCAGCCCTGGGACAGGGAGGAGGACTGAAGCTTTCTTT | CASSPGTGRRTEAFF | - | TRBV5-1 | TRBD1 | TRBJ1-1
TGCGCCAGCAGCTCCGGGACTAGAGCGAACACCGGGGAGCTGTTTTTT | CASSSGTRANTGELFF | - | TRBV5-1 | TRBD2 | TRBJ2-2
TGTGCCAGCAGCTTATGGACAGGGATCAAGCATTTT | CASSLWTGIKHF | - | TRBV5-6 | TRBD1 | TRBJ1-5
TGCAGCACCGGGGGGAGGAACACTGAAGCTTTCTTT | CSTGGRNTEAFF | once | TRBV29-1 | - | TRBJ1-1